This TCR beta chain was recovered during a study of cytomegalovirus exposure and HLA in healthy donors. The CDR3 consists of 13 residues. Germline CDR1 reads MNHEY; CDR2 reads SMNVEV (reference sequence). Trimming removed 7 bases from V and 7 bases from J, with 15 bases in between. Whole-study findings and limits: Sequencing depth roughly uniform across donors was assumed in presence/absence analyses.

This clone turned up a few times. Its cognate antigen is unknown. PCR used 60 Vbeta primers and 13 Jbeta primers. Sequencing used immunoSEQ multiplex PCR; TCRdb keeps in-frame clones, though not all of them. The data show approximately 100,000 clones, around 84% seen once. Source material: PBMCs. The TCR comes from a man younger than 35 in good health and CMV-seronegative. The chain employs TRBV27 and TRBJ2-3, with D possibly being TRBD2 (6 bases). CDR3 sequence: CASTTGLLNTQYF. As DNA, the CDR3 is TGTGCCAGCACGACGGGACTGCTTAATACGCAGTATTTT.